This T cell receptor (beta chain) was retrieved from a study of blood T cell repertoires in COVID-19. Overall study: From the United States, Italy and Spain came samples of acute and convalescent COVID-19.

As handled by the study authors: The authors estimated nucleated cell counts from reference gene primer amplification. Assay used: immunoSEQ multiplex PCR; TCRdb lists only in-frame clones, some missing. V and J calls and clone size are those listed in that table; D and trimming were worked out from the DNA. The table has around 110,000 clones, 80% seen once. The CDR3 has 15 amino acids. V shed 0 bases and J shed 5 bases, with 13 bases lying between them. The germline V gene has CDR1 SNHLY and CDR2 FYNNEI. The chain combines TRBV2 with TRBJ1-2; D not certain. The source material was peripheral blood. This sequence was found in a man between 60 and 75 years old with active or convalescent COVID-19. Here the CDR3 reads CASSEAAGHPYGYTF. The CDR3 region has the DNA TGTGCCAGCAGTGAAGCGGCTGGGCATCCTTATGGCTACACCTTC.